This TCR beta chain is drawn from a study of beta chain features in type 1 diabetes. V trimming: 5 bases; J trimming: 2 bases; junction bases outside the gene matches: 2. Germline-derived CDR1 and CDR2 are SGHDT and YYEEEE. The CDR3 spans 14 residues. Findings and limits, study-wide: VDJ junctions in type 1 diabetes patients carried more deletions and fewer insertions. There was no resolution here of whether HLA type influences TCRB rearrangement.

To note about this clone: The antigen remains undetermined.

It was via CD45RO/CCR7/CD25/CD127/CD95/CD27 that CD4+ naive, central memory, regulatory and stem cell-like memory cells were sorted. Investigators reverse transcribed all isolated RNA, so they sequenced expressed TCRB transcripts. Data came from immunoSEQ multiplex PCR; TCRdb stores just in-frame clones and leaves some out. The sample has 300,000 to 450,000 clones; around 12% are singletons. Sequenced input: naive CD4+ T cells from blood. The sequence was obtained from a man between 18 and 29 years old in good health. V and J are TRBV5-6 and TRBJ2-3, with 10 positions matching TRBD1. Here the CDR3 reads CASRGQGLTDTQYF. Here the CDR3 DNA reads TGTGCCAGCAGGGGACAGGGGCTCACAGATACGCAGTATTTT.